The present TCR beta chain was sequenced within a study of identical twins (dated by TCRdb to between 2015 and 2016). Context from the whole study: To test whether fetal clonotypes persist, the study used deep sequencing on TCR alpha and beta repertoires from monozygotic twins, unrelated adults of various ages, and cord blood. To rule out contamination, the twin experiments were replicated at different times with different library preparation protocols. Overall study outcomes, separate from this receptor: Because the same donors could not be followed over many years, conclusions were based on cross-sectional statistical analysis. Abundant cord blood beta clonotypes had fewer insertions, young adult naive repertoires showed a similar but weaker trend, and memory repertoires showed no such trend. Compared with coincidental sharing between unrelated individuals, an excess of low generation-probability sequences was observed among out-of-frame TCR alpha sequences shared between twins. Excess twin sharing in beta out-of-frame sequences was weaker because fewer shared sequences lowered the signal-to-noise ratio. In monozygotic twins, out-of-frame TCR alpha sharing was systematically underestimated by recombination models, although the models agreed with sharing between unrelated individuals. Invariant T cells such as MAIT and iNKT could partly confound zero-insertion analyses, although diverse VJ usage argued against such confounding for most clonotypes.

Turning to this clonotype: The specificity of this receptor is unknown. No base quality information exists; no much larger clone differs at one position.

Only healthy Caucasian donors were included. The twin cohort comprised three pairs of female monozygotic twins, all aged roughly 18 to 29 years. RNA for TCR libraries was isolated from peripheral blood mononuclear cells. From the cysteine up to the phenylalanine, the CDR3 has a length of 15 residues. Only the CDR3 part of the read is kept: 45 bases, read in frame from the first base. Relative to germline, V is 1 base shorter and J is 2 bases shorter, with 14 bases between their ends. Reading the germline V gene (reference sequence) gives CDR1 DFQATT and CDR2 SNEGSKA. The library was obtained by 5' RACE. Instrument on record: Illumina HiSeq 2000. A universal primer binding site was added through template switching, and the final cDNA carried a unique molecular identifier so that TCR cDNA molecules could be counted accurately. First-strand cDNA for TCR alpha and beta chains was synthesized from specific primers in the conserved constant-segment region. To control for contamination, each cDNA library was double barcoded with a SMART-Mk sample barcode plus Illumina barcodes. Two successive PCR steps introduced TruSeq adapter sequences along with Illumina sample barcodes. The Illumina HiSeq platform was used with custom primers to sequence TCR alpha and beta cDNA libraries. The paper's processing steps were these. Unique molecular identifiers were extracted from raw reads with MiGEC, and CDR3 positions were determined with MiXCR. For each individual, recombination models were inferred using an EM algorithm with the repgenHMM and IGoR tools. Shared clonotypes were analyzed with the tcR package in R, and sharing was normalized by the product of cloneset sizes. To study raw recombination free of thymic and clonal selection effects, out-of-frame nonproductive sequences were analyzed. In TCRdb, the public reads were trimmed at Q25 with fastp and aligned with MiXCR, with productive beta chains retained. Here each entry gathers all rows of one CDR3 protein and keeps the most common genes and DNA. TCRdb assigned the V and J calls; the authors' analysis was not used. The sample contains 500,000 to 700,000 distinct CDR3 sequences, 7.1% of them found a single time. About 1.5% of the sample belongs to the ten largest clones.

The sample was also linked to a second study, of yellow fever vaccine responses in identical twins. The second study's authors report: The authors reported that the T cell response to vaccination in identical twins appeared partly convergent and partly personalized. In identical twins, the study followed T cell clones that responded to the vaccine with precision.

The material sequenced was PBMCs. This clonotype was sampled from a young woman in good health. The V and J genes are TRBV20-1 and TRBJ2-5, and perhaps TRBD2 as D gene, on 5 matching bases. The CDR3 region reads CSARGGVVGQETQYF. In nucleotide form, the sequence is TGCAGTGCTAGAGGGGGAGTAGTGGGGCAAGAGACCCAGTACTTC.